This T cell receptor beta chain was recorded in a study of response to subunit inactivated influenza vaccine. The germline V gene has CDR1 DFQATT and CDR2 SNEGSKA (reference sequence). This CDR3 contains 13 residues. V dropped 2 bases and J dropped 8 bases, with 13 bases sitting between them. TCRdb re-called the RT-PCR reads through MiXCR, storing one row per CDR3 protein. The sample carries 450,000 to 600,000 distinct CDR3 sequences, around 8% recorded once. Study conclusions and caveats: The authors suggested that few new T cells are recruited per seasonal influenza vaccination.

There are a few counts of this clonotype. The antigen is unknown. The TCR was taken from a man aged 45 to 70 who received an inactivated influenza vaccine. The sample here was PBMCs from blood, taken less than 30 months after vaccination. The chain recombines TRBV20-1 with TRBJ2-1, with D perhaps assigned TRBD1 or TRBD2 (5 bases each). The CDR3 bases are TGCAGTGCTAGATCCTTCGTGGGACATGAGCAGTTCTTC. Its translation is CSARSFVGHEQFF.